The entry below gives a single TCR beta chain sequence along with its context. Its cognate antigen is unknown. This specimen belongs to a study of T cells in Graves' hyperthyroidism and ophthalmopathy. A patient was excluded if there was uncontrolled infection, other autoimmune disease, pregnancy or lactation. It was RNA transcripts that yielded the amplified TCR beta CDR3 regions. HTBI primers were used for first-round RT-PCR of the TCR CDR3. TCRdb recomputed calls from the multiplex PCR reads with MiXCR, one row per CDR3 protein. The sample has about 250,000 distinct CDR3 sequences, about 15% seen once. Study findings and constraints: It was a median approximately 7.1 months before onset that the model predicted ophthalmopathy. The majority of expanded thyroid clonotypes above 0.001 also appeared in blood.

The CDR3 is 11 amino acids. The germline V gene encodes CDR1 MGHRA and CDR2 YSYEKL. The V end lost 0 bases, the J end lost 8 bases, and 5 bases lay between the germline ends. This chain joins TRBV4-1 and TRBJ2-7; D call uncertain. The TCR was taken from a woman aged 50 to 60 with Graves' hyperthyroidism that later progressed to Graves' ophthalmopathy. Sequenced sample: blood. The CDR3 region is CASSQDRQQYF. In DNA form, the CDR3 reads TGCGCCAGCAGCCAAGATCGGCAGCAGTACTTC.